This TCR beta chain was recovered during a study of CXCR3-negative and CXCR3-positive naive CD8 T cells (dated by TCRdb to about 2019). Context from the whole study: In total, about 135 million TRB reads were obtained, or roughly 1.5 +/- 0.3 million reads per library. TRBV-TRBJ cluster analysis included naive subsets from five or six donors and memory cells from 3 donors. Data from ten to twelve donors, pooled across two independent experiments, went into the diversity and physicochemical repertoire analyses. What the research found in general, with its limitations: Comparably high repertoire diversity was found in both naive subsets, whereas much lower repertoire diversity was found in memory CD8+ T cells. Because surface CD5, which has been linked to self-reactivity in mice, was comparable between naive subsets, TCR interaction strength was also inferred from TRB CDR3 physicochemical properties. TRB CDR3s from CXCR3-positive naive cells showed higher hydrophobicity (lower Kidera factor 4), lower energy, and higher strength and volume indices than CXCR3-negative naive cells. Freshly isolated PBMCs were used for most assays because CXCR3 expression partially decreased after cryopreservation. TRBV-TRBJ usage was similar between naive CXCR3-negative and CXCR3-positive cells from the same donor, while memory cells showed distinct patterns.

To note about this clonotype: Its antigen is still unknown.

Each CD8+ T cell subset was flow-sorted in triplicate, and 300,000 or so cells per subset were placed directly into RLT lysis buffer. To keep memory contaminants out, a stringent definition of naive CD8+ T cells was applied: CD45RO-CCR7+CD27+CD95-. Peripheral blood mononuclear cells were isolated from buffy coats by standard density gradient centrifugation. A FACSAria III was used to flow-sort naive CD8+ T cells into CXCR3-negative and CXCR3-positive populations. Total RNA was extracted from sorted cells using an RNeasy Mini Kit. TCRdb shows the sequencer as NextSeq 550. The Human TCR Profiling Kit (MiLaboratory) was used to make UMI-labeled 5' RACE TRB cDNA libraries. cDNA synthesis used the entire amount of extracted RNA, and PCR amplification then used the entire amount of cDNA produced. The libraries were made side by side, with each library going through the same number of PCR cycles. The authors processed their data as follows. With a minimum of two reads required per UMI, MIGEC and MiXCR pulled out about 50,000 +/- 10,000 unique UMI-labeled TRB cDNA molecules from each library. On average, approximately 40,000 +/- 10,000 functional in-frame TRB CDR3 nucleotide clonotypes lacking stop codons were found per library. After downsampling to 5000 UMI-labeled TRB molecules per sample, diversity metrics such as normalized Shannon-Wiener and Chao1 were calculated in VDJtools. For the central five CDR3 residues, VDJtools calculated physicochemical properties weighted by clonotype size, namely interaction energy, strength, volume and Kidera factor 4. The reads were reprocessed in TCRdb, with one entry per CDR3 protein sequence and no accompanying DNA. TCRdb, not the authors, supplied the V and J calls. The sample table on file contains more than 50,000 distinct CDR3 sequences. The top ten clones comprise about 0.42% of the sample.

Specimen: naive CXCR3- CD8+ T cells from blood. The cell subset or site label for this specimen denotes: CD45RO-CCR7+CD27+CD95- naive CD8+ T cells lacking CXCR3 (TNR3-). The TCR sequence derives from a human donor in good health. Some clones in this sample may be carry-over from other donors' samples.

The CDR3 amino acid sequence is: CASSQREFSYNEQFF. The rearrangement combines TRBV14 with TRBJ2-1. CDR1 is given as SGHDN and CDR2 as FVKESK, both from the germline V gene. Its CDR3 holds 15 amino acids, cysteine through phenylalanine. No DNA is recorded.